Below, 24 T cell receptor beta chains from the same sample are listed, as sequenced in a study of identical twins. TCRdb itself ran the 5' RACE reads through MiXCR, one entry per CDR3 protein. The sample shows approximately 1.8 million distinct CDR3 sequences, roughly a third of them seen only once. Sequenced sample: cord blood. The source is a newborn girl in good health.

The chain uses TRBV6-1 and TRBJ1-1; D unresolved. This CDR3 spans 12 amino acids. V lost 8 bases to trimming and J lost 1 base, with 8 bases between them. Germline values: CDR1 MNHNS, CDR2 SASEGT. The CDR3 DNA sequence: TGTGCCAGCGGACGGACGAACACTGAAGCTTTCTTT. Protein: CASGRTNTEAFF.

Comments on this clonotype: A much larger clone differs by one base, so this may be a read error. The chain couples TRBV29-1 to TRBJ2-7; no firm D call. The CDR3 is 13 residues long. CDR1 is SQVTM and CDR2 is ANQGSEA in the germline V gene. Between the trimmed V and J ends, which lost 7 bases and 0 bases, there was a span of 13 bases. In DNA, the CDR3 is TGCAGCGGTGTCTCCACTTACTCCTACGAGCAGTACTTC. Protein sequence: CSGVSTYSYEQYF.

On this clonotype itself: A much larger clonotype is one base distant, so this may be a read error. The V and J genes are TRBV28 and TRBJ2-4; no definite D call. The J call could be wrong; TRBJ2-7 is a better fit for the DNA end. Germline CDR1 reads MDHEN; CDR2 reads SYDVKM. This CDR3 has 13 amino acids. CDR3 sequence (DNA): TGTGTCAGCACCCTAAATCCCTCCTACGAGCAGTACTTC. This sequence encodes CVSTLNPSYEQYF.

In this sample, this clonotype turned up a few times. The rearrangement joins TRBV25-1 to TRBJ1-2; D gene uncertain. The CDR3 is made up of 12 amino acids. Trimming cost V 1 base and J 8 bases, with 8 bases left between them. Germline V gene sequence: CDR1 MGHDK, CDR2 SYGVNS. The CDR3 DNA sequence: TGTGCCAGCAGTGAATCCAGTTTCGGCTACACCTTC. Protein: CASSESSFGYTF.

In this sample, this clonotype turned up a few times. The chain has TRBV28 and TRBJ2-1; TRBD1 matches at 8 bases. V dropped 1 base and J dropped 4; count of bases not matched to a gene: 3. Germline CDR1 MDHEN, CDR2 SYDVKM. The CDR3 extends over 15 amino acids. CDR3 bases: TGTGCCAGCAGTTTATACCGGGACAGGTACAATGAGCAGTTCTTC. This gives the protein CASSLYRDRYNEQFF.

V is TRBV6-2 or TRBV6-3 and J is TRBJ1-2; D gene ambiguous. Germline V gene sequence: CDR1 MNHEY, CDR2 SVGEGT. V lost 8 bases, J lost 4 bases, and 11 bases lay in between. CDR3 size: 12 residues. The CDR3 loop reads CASSDTLYGYTF. The CDR3 region has the DNA TGTGCCAGCTCCGACACCCTCTATGGCTACACCTTC.

This clonotype was picked up a small number of times. This chain links TRBV29-1 with TRBJ1-2; 7 positions agree with TRBD1. V dropped 0 bases and J dropped 1; count of bases not matched to a gene: 11. The CDR3 extends over 17 amino acids. The germline CDR1 and CDR2 sequences are SQVTM and ANQGSEA. The CDR3, as DNA: TGCAGCGTTGAAGACTGGTCAGGGGGTCAATTTAACTATGGCTACACCTTC. Protein sequence: CSVEDWSGGQFNYGYTF.

V gene TRBV20-1 combines with J gene TRBJ2-3; 10 positions agree with TRBD2. V shed 2 bases, J shed 6 bases, and the junction held 8 bases outside the gene matches. Germline V lookup: CDR1 DFQATT, CDR2 SNEGSKA (reference sequence). The CDR3 sequence is 15 residues long. The CDR3 protein is CSARRGTSAPDTQYF. CDR3 DNA sequence: TGCAGTGCTAGAAGGGGGACTAGCGCCCCGGATACGCAGTATTTT.

The chain couples TRBV28 to TRBJ2-1; D gene ambiguous. The germline gives CDR1 MDHEN, CDR2 SYDVKM. The germline V and J ends were trimmed by 5 bases and 8 bases, with 16 bases remaining between them. The CDR3 contains 14 residues. The CDR3 region is CASSPYGPEDEQFF. For the CDR3, the DNA is TGTGCCAGCAGTCCCTACGGACCTGAGGATGAGCAGTTCTTC. The whole variable domain, remainder taken from reference TRBV28 and TRBJ2-1, is DVKVTQSSRYLVKRTGEKVFLECVQDMDHENMFWYRQDPGLGLRLIYFSYDVKMKEKGDIPEGYSVSREKKERFSLILESASTNQTSMYLCASSPYGPEDEQFFGPGTRLTVL.

Comment on this clonotype: The junction departs from germline at one end; a sequencing error may be responsible. The J gene is TRBJ1-1, the V gene TRBV2; possibly TRBD1 for D (6 bases). Looked up from germline, CDR1 is SNHLY and CDR2 is FYNNEI. The CDR3 has 14 residues. CDR3 residues: CASSDRPMNIEAFF. The CDR3 nucleotides are TGTGCCAGCAGCGACAGGCCAATGAACATTGAAGCTTTCTTT.

This clonotype showed up just a few times. The V and J genes are TRBV24-1 and TRBJ2-2; TRBD2 is a possible D gene (5 bases). This CDR3 contains 15 residues. CDR1 and CDR2 (germline): KGHDR, SFDVKD. Trimming pared 1 base from V and 6 bases from J, leaving 11 bases between. CDR3 region: CATSDLPAEAGELFF. In nucleotides, the CDR3 is TGTGCCACCAGTGATTTACCAGCGGAGGCCGGGGAGCTGTTTTTT.

The rearrangement links TRBV10-3 to TRBJ1-5; possibly TRBD1 for D (5 bases). The V gene lost 3 bases and the J gene lost 4 bases, with 10 bases spanning the gap. CDR3 length equals 14 residues. Germline V gives CDR1 ENHRY, CDR2 SYGVKD. In DNA, the CDR3 is TGTGCCATCAGTGATCACAGGTTGAATCAGCCCCAGCATTTT. Its protein product is CAISDHRLNQPQHF.

This clonotype was detected only a few times. The rearrangement uses TRBV11-2 and TRBJ2-1; D not resolved. The germline CDR1 and CDR2 sequences are SGHAT and FQNNGV. V lost 1 base and J 1 base, leaving 14 bases between the germline ends. The CDR3 runs 17 residues. CDR3 loop: CASSLGDFSTSYNEQFF. The CDR3 DNA reads TGTGCCAGCAGCTTAGGAGACTTCAGTACTTCCTACAATGAGCAGTTCTTC.

The chain recombines TRBV4-2 with TRBJ2-5; 9 bases match TRBD2. The ends lost 0 bases at V and 5 bases at J; junction bases unmatched: 10. The CDR3 has 17 amino acids. Germline V lookup: CDR1 LGHNA, CDR2 YNFKEQ. The CDR3 is CASSQDRSSGGSETQYF. The CDR3 DNA reads as TGTGCCAGCAGCCAAGATCGTAGTAGCGGGGGTTCCGAGACCCAGTACTTC.

The gene calls are TRBV28 and TRBJ1-5; 8 nucleotides agree with TRBD1. The CDR3 consists of 15 residues. J lost 2 bases, V lost 4 bases, and 4 bases had no gene match. The germline V gene has CDR1 MDHEN and CDR2 SYDVKM. The CDR3 sequence: CASSSPTGGNQPQHF. The CDR3 DNA reads as TGTGCCAGCAGTTCTCCGACAGGGGGCAATCAGCCCCAGCATTTT.

The gene calls are TRBV28 and TRBJ2-7; 9 bases fit TRBD2. This CDR3 spans 16 amino acids. Germline V lookup: CDR1 MDHEN, CDR2 SYDVKM. Trimming at V came to 5 bases and at J to 1 base, leaving 9 bases not matched to a gene. The CDR3 spells CASSDLAGRVSYEQYF. The CDR3 DNA reads TGTGCCAGCAGTGATCTAGCGGGAAGGGTATCCTACGAGCAGTACTTC. Filled out from reference TRBV28 and TRBJ2-7, the complete variable domain reads DVKVTQSSRYLVKRTGEKVFLECVQDMDHENMFWYRQDPGLGLRLIYFSYDVKMKEKGDIPEGYSVSREKKERFSLILESASTNQTSMYLCASSDLAGRVSYEQYFGPGTRLTVT.

Regarding this clonotype: A much larger clone is a single base away; this may be a read error. The genes are TRBV27 and TRBJ2-7, with D possibly matching TRBD2 (6 bases). Matching the DNA end better, TRBJ2-5 makes the J call doubtful. There are 16 residues in the CDR3. Per germline, CDR1 MNHEY and CDR2 SMNVEV (reference sequence). The chain's CDR3 is CASSLRGGASVETQYF. DNA of the CDR3: TGTGCCAGCAGCCTTAGAGGCGGGGCTAGCGTTGAGACCCAGTACTTC.

This clonotype was counted between two and nine times. The rearrangement joins TRBV28 to TRBJ2-3; no clear D gene. Trimming cost V 7 bases and J 3 bases, with 8 bases left between them. The germline gives CDR1 MDHEN, CDR2 SYDVKM. This CDR3 spans 12 amino acids. The DNA for the CDR3 is TGTGCCAGCACCACGTTAACAGATACGCAGTATTTT. Translating gives CASTTLTDTQYF.

This clonotype came up a few times. CDR3 sequence reads: CASSQDGGRNRGELFF. In DNA form, the CDR3 reads TGTGCCAGCAGCCAAGATGGGGGCAGGAACAGGGGGGAACTGTTTTTT. The rearrangement joins TRBV14 to TRBJ1-4; TRBD1 matches at 8 bases. The CDR3 length is 16 residues. CDR1 is SGHDN and CDR2 is FVKESK in the germline V gene. The V and J ends lost 0 bases and 12 bases, in that order; junction bases with no gene match: 12.

V is TRBV12-3 or TRBV12-4 and J is TRBJ2-5, with D possibly being TRBD1 or TRBD2 (5 bases each). The V and J ends lost 6 bases and 3 bases respectively, with 14 bases between them. This CDR3 has 14 residues. Here the CDR3 DNA reads TGTGCCAGCAGACCCGGGACCTGGGAAGAGACCCAGTACTTC. This codes for CASRPGTWEETQYF.

This clonotype was seen a few times. The chain is built from TRBV7-2 and TRBJ2-5, with 7 bases that match TRBD2. V shed 2 bases and J 5 bases; nucleotides not matched to a gene: 2. The CDR3 runs 13 residues. Germline CDR1 SGHTA, CDR2 FQGNSA. As DNA, the CDR3 is TGTGCCAGCAGCTTACGACTAGCTGAGACCCAGTACTTC. Encoded protein: CASSLRLAETQYF.

This clonotype has at least ten counts. The chain combines TRBV4-2 with TRBJ1-2, with 9 bases matching TRBD1. V lost 4 bases and J lost 3; bases outside the gene matches: 9. This CDR3 has 16 amino acids. Germline V CDR1 and CDR2: LGHNA, YNFKEQ. The CDR3: CASSPAGTGSYYGYTF. The CDR3 DNA sequence: TGTGCCAGCAGCCCTGCCGGGACAGGGTCATACTATGGCTACACCTTC.

This rearrangement joins TRBV10-3 to TRBJ2-1, with 11 bases lining up with TRBD2. Germline CDR1 is ENHRY and CDR2 is SYGVKD. V dropped 10 bases and J dropped 8; count of bases not matched to a gene: 7. The CDR3 extends over 13 amino acids. The CDR3 DNA reads TGTGCCACCTCTATAGCGGGAGGGCATGAGCAGTTCTTC. This codes for CATSIAGGHEQFF.

The chain couples TRBV9 to TRBJ2-3, with 8 bases that match TRBD2. The germline V gene has CDR1 SGDLS and CDR2 YYNGEE. After removal of 5 bases from V and 4 bases from J, the junction contained 9 bases not matched to a gene. There are 15 residues in the CDR3. CDR3 sequence (DNA): TGTGCCAGCAGTTTAGCGGGGAGGTCCCCAGATACGCAGTATTTT. Protein sequence: CASSLAGRSPDTQYF.